This TCR beta chain was identified in a study of OX40 agonist ivuxolimab in advanced cancers. In terms of the full investigation: Ivuxolimab, which targeted the costimulatory receptor OX40 (CD134), was an agonistic, fully human IgG2 monoclonal antibody. Prior anti-PD-1, anti-PD-L1 or anti-CTLA-4 therapy was permitted, and about 40% of dose-escalation patients had received checkpoint inhibitors. Intravenous ivuxolimab was administered to patients every 2 weeks at six dose levels: 0.01, 0.1, 0.3, 1.5, 3 and 10 mg/kg. Of the approximately 50 dose-escalation patients, hepatocellular carcinoma was present in approximately 20, melanoma in approximately 15, renal cell carcinoma in 9 and head and neck cancer in 9. Partial responses occurred in three dose-escalation patients: two with cutaneous melanoma and one with hepatocellular carcinoma. A male proportion of approximately 83% and a mean age of 60 years, ranging from about 23 to 79, were recorded for the dose-escalation cohort. The paper reports the monotherapy dose-escalation portion (N = 52 patients) of the phase I ivuxolimab trial. The purpose of peripheral TCRbeta sequencing was to test whether ivuxolimab changed TCR sequence diversity and led to clonal T-cell expansion.

Worth noting for this clone: Its specific antigen is unknown. Base qualities are missing; no much larger clone stands one base away.

V is shortened by 2 bases, J by 7 bases, and the region joining them spans 10 bases. The CDR1 and CDR2 encoded by the germline V gene are SGHRS and YFSETQ. Including cysteine and phenylalanine, the CDR3 has 13 amino acids. Kept here is only the CDR3 DNA, which spans 39 bases and is read in frame from base 1. To sequence the TCRbeta CDR3 region, genomic DNA was isolated from the sorted cells. The immunoSEQ Assay was used to sequence the TCRbeta CDR3 regions. TCRdb carries this immuneACCESS record with in-frame sequences only. Its versions omit some clonotypes, under half of them owing to an unresolved V gene in the studies checked, with the rest unexplained. This sample has about 63,000 clones in its table, and 75% to 90% of those were observed once. About 10% of the sample rests with the top ten. Patients with autoimmune disease history or receiving systemic immunosuppression were excluded from the trial. In every dose cohort, peripheral blood was drawn for TCR sequencing at baseline, cycle 4 day 1, and cycle 7 day 1. The samples were drawn from a first-in-human, open-label, multicenter phase I dose-escalation trial of ivuxolimab. The trial enrolled adults with locally advanced or metastatic head and neck squamous cell, hepatocellular, melanoma or renal cell carcinoma. Before TCR sequencing, CD4+ T cells and CD8+ T cells from peripheral blood were sorted into separate populations.

The investigation overall reported the following: After ivuxolimab, CD8+ T cells had more expanded clones than CD4+ T cells on average. Which antigens the clonally expanded peripheral T cells were specific for was not determined. Low levels of normalized T-cell clonal expansion were also shown by some nonresponding patients. In the 0.1-3.0 mg/kg groups, partial responders had among the lowest normalized peripheral clonal expansion, particularly in CD8+ T cells. At doses of 0.1 to 3.0 mg/kg, clonal expansion of both CD4+ and CD8+ T cells in blood was seen between baseline and week 6.

The receptor was derived from an adult with an advanced solid tumor such as melanoma, head and neck, liver or kidney cancer. The specimen was CD4+ or CD8+ T cells sorted from blood, collected in a trial of the OX40 agonist ivuxolimab. The chain is assembled from TRBV5-1 and TRBJ1-5, with the D gene not confidently named. This receptor carries the CDR3 CASSFTGGQPQHF. At the DNA level, the sequence is TGCGCCAGCAGCTTCACGGGTGGGCAGCCCCAGCATTTT.